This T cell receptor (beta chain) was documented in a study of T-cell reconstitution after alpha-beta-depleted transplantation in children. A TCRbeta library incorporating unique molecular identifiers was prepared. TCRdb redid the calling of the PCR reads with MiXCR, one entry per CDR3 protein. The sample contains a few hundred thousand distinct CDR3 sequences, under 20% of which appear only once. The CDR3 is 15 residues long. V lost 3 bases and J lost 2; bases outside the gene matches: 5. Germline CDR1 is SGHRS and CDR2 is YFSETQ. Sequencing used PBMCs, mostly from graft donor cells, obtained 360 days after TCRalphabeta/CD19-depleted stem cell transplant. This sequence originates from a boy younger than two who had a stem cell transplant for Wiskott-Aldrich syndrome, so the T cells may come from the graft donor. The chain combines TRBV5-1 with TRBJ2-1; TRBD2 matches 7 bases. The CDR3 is CASSWGGSAYNEQFF. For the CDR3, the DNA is TGCGCCAGCAGCTGGGGCGGGAGCGCCTACAATGAGCAGTTCTTC.